The 29 T cell receptor beta chains presented below share a single source sample, sequenced in a study of T-cell reconstitution after alpha-beta-depleted transplantation in children. The library targeted TCRbeta and was prepared with unique molecular identifiers. TCRdb reanalysed the PCR reads using MiXCR and keeps one entry per CDR3 protein. The sample has fewer than 700,000 distinct CDR3 sequences, more than 20% seen once. The source was PBMCs, mostly from graft donor cells, collected 360 days after TCRalphabeta/CD19-depleted stem cell transplant. Every receptor here comes from a boy in the first two years of life who had a stem cell transplant for acute myeloid leukemia, so the T cells may come from the graft donor.

This rearrangement joins TRBV5-1 to TRBJ1-6; 8 positions agree with TRBD1. Trimming took 4 bases from V and 0 from J; bases not matched to a gene: 6. CDR1 and CDR2 from the germline V gene are SGHRS and YFSETQ. The CDR3 is 17 amino acids. CDR3 sequence (DNA): TGCGCCAGCAGCCACCGCCAGGGGGCCTCCTATAATTCACCCCTCCACTTT. Translation gives CASSHRQGASYNSPLHF.

This clonotype showed up just a few times. The chain combines TRBV4-3 with TRBJ2-7, with TRBD1 matching over 8 bases. J gave up 4 bases and V 0 bases, and 5 bases lay outside the gene matches. CDR1 and CDR2 (germline): LGHNA, YSLEER. The CDR3 is 15 amino acids. The CDR3 region is CASSQEVDRGYEQYF. CDR3 bases: TGCGCCAGCAGCCAAGAAGTCGACAGGGGTTACGAGCAGTACTTC.

This clonotype was seen many times. The V and J genes are TRBV29-1 and TRBJ2-3; D remains unclear. Per germline, CDR1 SQVTM and CDR2 ANQGSEA. V shed 3 bases and J shed 3 bases, with 10 bases lying between them. The CDR3 is 13 amino acids. The CDR3 DNA reads as TGCAGCGTTGAGACACGTATGACAGATACGCAGTATTTT. This translates into CSVETRMTDTQYF.

This clonotype occurred many times. The chain carries TRBV27 and TRBJ2-1; the D gene could be TRBD1 or TRBD2 (5 bases each). Germline V lookup: CDR1 MNHEY, CDR2 SMNVEV (reference sequence). The CDR3 loop spans 14 amino acids. V lost 5 bases and J lost 4, with 12 bases in between. CDR3 protein: CASSVSGAYNEQFF. DNA of the CDR3: TGTGCCAGCAGTGTCTCCGGGGCTTACAATGAGCAGTTCTTC.

This clonotype was detected ten times or more. The chain recombines TRBV10-1 with TRBJ2-3; TRBD2 matches 8 bases. Germline-derived CDR1 and CDR2 are WNHNN and SYGVQD (reference sequence). CDR3 length: 15 residues. The trim removed 2 bases at V and 1 base at J, leaving 2 bases unmatched. The CDR3 region is CASSEGGGRTDTQYF. CDR3 nucleotide sequence: TGCGCCAGCAGTGAGGGCGGGGGGCGCACAGATACGCAGTATTTT.

The chain couples TRBV11-1 to TRBJ2-7, with 8 bases identical to TRBD1. The CDR3 consists of 14 residues. From germline, CDR1 is SGHAT and CDR2 FQDESV (reference sequence). V shed 4 bases, J shed 4 bases, and the junction held 6 bases outside the gene matches. The CDR3 region is CASSSGTGLYEQYF. DNA of the CDR3: TGTGCCAGCAGCTCCGGGACAGGTCTTTACGAGCAGTACTTC.

This clonotype was seen ten or more times. This chain connects TRBV6-4 to TRBJ2-2, with 7 bases fitting TRBD1. Germline assignment: CDR1 MRHNA and CDR2 SNTAGT. The length of the CDR3 is 13 residues. With V trimmed by 3 bases and J by 6 bases, 1 base remained unmatched. Here the CDR3 DNA reads TGTGCCAGCAGTGAGGGACAGTCCGGGGAGCTGTTTTTT. Its protein product is CASSEGQSGELFF.

V is TRBV4-1 and J is TRBJ2-1; 7 bases agree with TRBD2. The CDR3 is 17 residues long. Unmatched junction bases numbered 10, after V lost 1 base and J lost 4 bases. Germline lookup yields CDR1 MGHRA and CDR2 YSYEKL. The CDR3 spells CASSQAPLAVAYNEQFF. The CDR3 DNA reads as TGCGCCAGCAGCCAAGCTCCTCTAGCGGTCGCATACAATGAGCAGTTCTTC.

This clonotype was counted only a few times. This chain uses TRBV6-5 with TRBJ2-2; D remains unclear. Germline values: CDR1 MNHEY, CDR2 SVGAGI. The CDR3 consists of 11 residues. V was shortened by 5 bases and J by 6 bases, with 4 bases between the two germline ends. The DNA for the CDR3 is TGTGCCAGCAGTAATGCCGGGGAGCTGTTTTTT. This translates into CASSNAGELFF.

This clonotype was seen many times. V usage is TRBV9 and J usage is TRBJ1-1; unclear D gene. The CDR3 is made up of 13 amino acids. Germline V gene lookup returns CDR1 SGDLS and CDR2 YYNGEE. The V end lost 1 base, the J end lost 4 bases, and 8 bases lay between the germline ends. The CDR3 protein is CASSVTGVTEAFF. The CDR3 DNA reads as TGTGCCAGCAGCGTAACTGGAGTCACTGAAGCTTTCTTT.

The chain couples TRBV20-1 to TRBJ1-3; 11 bases are shared with TRBD1. The CDR3 is made up of 17 amino acids. Germline lookup yields CDR1 DFQATT and CDR2 SNEGSKA (reference sequence). Trimming cost V 0 bases and J 0 bases; bases outside gene matches: 4. This CDR3 is CSARDTDRGLSGNTIYF. The CDR3 nucleotides read TGCAGTGCTAGAGATACGGACAGGGGGCTCTCTGGAAACACCATATATTTT.

The J gene is TRBJ2-1, the V gene TRBV28; TRBD2 matches 8 bases. Losses at the gene ends were 1 base for V and 6 bases for J; bases not matched to a gene: 11. In germline, CDR1 is MDHEN, CDR2 SYDVKM. The CDR3 extends over 17 amino acids. The CDR3 region has the DNA TGTGCCAGCAGTTTATCCCCTGTTAGCGGGGTGATCAATGAGCAGTTCTTC. Protein product: CASSLSPVSGVINEQFF.

At least ten counts were recorded for this clonotype. V is TRBV7-2 and J is TRBJ2-1; 8 positions agree with TRBD1. V shed 4 bases and J 5 bases; nucleotides not matched to a gene: 10. The CDR3 is 16 amino acids. From germline, CDR1 is SGHTA and CDR2 FQGNSA. For the CDR3, the DNA is TGTGCCAGCAGCTCAGACAGGGGCATCCGGAACAATGAGCAGTTCTTC. It specifies CASSSDRGIRNNEQFF. Supplemented by reference TRBV7-2 and TRBJ2-1, the full variable domain reads GAGVSQSPSNKVTEKGKDVELRCDPISGHTALYWYRQSLGQGLEFLIYFQGNSAPDKSGLPSDRFSAERTGGSVSTLTIQRTQQEDSAVYLCASSSDRGIRNNEQFFGPGTRLTVL.

This rearrangement joins TRBV29-1 to TRBJ1-2; 9 bases match TRBD1. V lost 5 bases, J lost 4 bases, and 11 bases stayed unmatched. Germline V gene data show CDR1 as SQVTM and CDR2 as ANQGSEA. This CDR3 spans 15 amino acids. The CDR3 loop is CSVSTGGAPFYGYTF. CDR3 sequence (DNA): TGCAGCGTTTCTACAGGGGGCGCCCCCTTCTATGGCTACACCTTC.

This clonotype was found a few times. The CDR3 is CASSSGDSPLHF. Here the CDR3 DNA reads TGTGCCAGCAGTTCAGGGGACTCACCCCTCCACTTT. The chain is built from TRBV28 and TRBJ1-6; tentative D call: TRBD1 (6 bases). The CDR3 runs 12 residues. From germline, CDR1 is MDHEN and CDR2 SYDVKM. Trimming stripped 4 bases from V and 10 bases from J, with 8 bases between.

The chain couples TRBV4-3 to TRBJ2-3; the match to TRBD1 covers 9 bases. The CDR3 extends over 17 amino acids. J lost 2 bases, V lost 0 bases, and 6 bases had no gene match. The V gene's germline CDR1 is LGHNA and CDR2 YSLEER. CDR3: CASSQEGDRDLTDTQYF. The CDR3 bases are TGCGCCAGCAGCCAAGAGGGGGACAGGGACCTCACAGATACGCAGTATTTT.

The chain couples TRBV7-9 to TRBJ1-1; D is unresolved. Trimming removed 5 bases from V and 0 bases from J, with 13 bases in between. The CDR3 extends over 15 amino acids. Per germline, CDR1 SEHNR and CDR2 FQNEAQ (reference sequence). CDR3 coding DNA: TGTGCCAGCAGCCCAGCACAGATCATGAACACTGAAGCTTTCTTT. Its protein product is CASSPAQIMNTEAFF. The full variable domain, with the rest looked up from reference TRBV7-9 and TRBJ1-1, is DTGVSQNPRHKITKRGQNVTFRCDPISEHNRLYWYRQTLGQGPEFLTYFQNEAQLEKSRLLSDRFSAERPKGSFSTLEIQRTEQGDSAMYLCASSPAQIMNTEAFFGQGTRLTVV.

The sample holds many counts of this clonotype. The chain uses TRBV20-1 and TRBJ1-6; TRBD1 is a possible D gene (6 bases). Germline CDR1 is DFQATT and CDR2 is SNEGSKA (reference sequence). The CDR3 contains 13 residues. V lost 3 bases and J lost 14, with 17 bases in between. Here the CDR3 DNA reads TGCAGTGCTAGTTACCACAGGGTCAAATCCCTCCACTTT. Its protein is CSASYHRVKSLHF.

In its sample, this clonotype was seen a few times. The genes are TRBV20-1 and TRBJ2-2; D may be TRBD1 (5 bases). The CDR3 runs 14 residues. Per the germline V gene, CDR1 is DFQATT and CDR2 is SNEGSKA (reference sequence). The germline V and J ends were trimmed by 3 bases and 6 bases, with 14 bases remaining between them. CDR3 sequence reads: CSASWQGPAGELFF. The CDR3 DNA is TGCAGTGCTAGTTGGCAGGGCCCCGCCGGGGAGCTGTTTTTT.

The rearrangement uses TRBV25-1 and TRBJ2-7; 11 positions match TRBD2. This CDR3 has 16 residues. Germline V gene sequence: CDR1 MGHDK, CDR2 SYGVNS. With 2 bases clipped from V and 4 bases from J, the junction kept 7 bases outside the gene matches. CDR3 sequence (DNA): TGTGCCAGCAGTGAAGAACTAGCGGGGGCGGGGTACGAGCAGTACGTC. This encodes CASSEELAGAGYEQYV.

The chain has TRBV25-1 and TRBJ1-1; possible D gene TRBD1, 5 bases. The CDR3 length is 14 residues. Per germline, CDR1 MGHDK and CDR2 SYGVNS. Trimming stripped 6 bases from V and 1 base from J, with 12 bases between. The CDR3 coding sequence is TGTGCCAGCAGGGCGGGACGGGGGAACACTGAAGCTTTCTTT. Its translation is CASRAGRGNTEAFF.

This clonotype was detected only a few times. The rearrangement links TRBV7-2 to TRBJ2-7; D may match TRBD1 or TRBD2 (5 bases each). The CDR3 has 16 residues. Per the germline V gene, CDR1 is SGHTA and CDR2 is FQGNSA. Trimming shortened V by 5 bases and J by 3 bases, and 20 bases separated the two germline ends. This chain's CDR3 is CASSGEGTGTNYEQYV. DNA of the CDR3: TGTGCCAGCAGCGGCGAGGGGACGGGAACGAACTACGAGCAGTACGTC.

This chain links TRBV11-3 with TRBJ2-7; D remains unclear. Germline loops: CDR1 SGHNT, CDR2 YENEEA. Trimming left V 3 bases short and J 1 base short, with 10 bases between. The CDR3 is made up of 14 amino acids. Written as DNA, the CDR3 is TGTGCCAGCAGCTTCAGAGTTATATCCTACGAGCAGTACTTC. Translation: CASSFRVISYEQYF.

There are many counts of this clonotype. The V call is TRBV20-1, the J call TRBJ2-3, with a weak D call TRBD2 (5 bases). V dropped 3 bases and J dropped 6 bases, with 7 bases sitting between them. Germline CDR1 and CDR2: DFQATT and SNEGSKA (reference sequence). The CDR3 covers 11 residues. CDR3 coding DNA: TGCAGTGCTAGTCCGGGGGATACGCAGTATTTT. Protein: CSASPGDTQYF.

Ten or more counts support this clonotype. The V and J genes are TRBV20-1 and TRBJ2-2; TRBD1 aligns across 9 bases. The V segment lost 7 bases and the J segment 1 base; nucleotides outside the gene matches: 4. The CDR3 runs to 14 residues. The germline gives CDR1 DFQATT, CDR2 SNEGSKA (reference sequence). CDR3 residues: CSVSTGGNTGELFF. CDR3 DNA: TGCAGTGTCTCGACAGGGGGGAACACCGGGGAGCTGTTTTTT.

The CDR3 DNA reads as TGTGCCAGCAGCGTGGGGGGGGCGACTCTTGATACGCAGTATTTT. Its protein is CASSVGGATLDTQYF. V usage is TRBV7-6 and J usage is TRBJ2-3; D might be TRBD2 (7 bases). This CDR3 is 15 amino acids long. V was clipped by 5 bases and J by 6 bases, with 18 bases between them. Germline lookup yields CDR1 SGHVS and CDR2 FNYEAQ.

Many counts were recorded for this clonotype. J is TRBJ2-1 and V is TRBV12-3 or TRBV12-4, with 13 bases aligning to TRBD2. CDR3 length equals 16 residues. Trimming removed 6 bases from V and 4 bases from J; junction bases left unmatched: 6. CDR3 nucleotides: TGTGCCAGCAGCCACGGGACTAGCGGGGCTTACAATGAGCAGTTCTTC. Translation gives CASSHGTSGAYNEQFF.

V is TRBV10-3 and J is TRBJ1-2; D unresolved. V gave up 4 bases and J gave up 8 bases, with 8 bases separating them. Germline CDR1 reads ENHRY; CDR2 reads SYGVKD. This CDR3 comprises 11 residues. CDR3 in amino acids: CAISGGAGYTF. The CDR3, as DNA: TGTGCCATCAGTGGAGGCGCCGGCTACACCTTC.

The gene calls are TRBV4-2 and TRBJ2-7; 8 nucleotides match TRBD2. The CDR3 length is 14 residues. Trimming removed 0 bases from V and 2 bases from J; junction bases left unmatched: 0. The germline V gene encodes CDR1 LGHNA and CDR2 YNFKEQ. The CDR3 spells CASSQEGLAYEQYF. The DNA of the CDR3 is TGTGCCAGCAGCCAAGAGGGACTAGCCTACGAGCAGTACTTC.